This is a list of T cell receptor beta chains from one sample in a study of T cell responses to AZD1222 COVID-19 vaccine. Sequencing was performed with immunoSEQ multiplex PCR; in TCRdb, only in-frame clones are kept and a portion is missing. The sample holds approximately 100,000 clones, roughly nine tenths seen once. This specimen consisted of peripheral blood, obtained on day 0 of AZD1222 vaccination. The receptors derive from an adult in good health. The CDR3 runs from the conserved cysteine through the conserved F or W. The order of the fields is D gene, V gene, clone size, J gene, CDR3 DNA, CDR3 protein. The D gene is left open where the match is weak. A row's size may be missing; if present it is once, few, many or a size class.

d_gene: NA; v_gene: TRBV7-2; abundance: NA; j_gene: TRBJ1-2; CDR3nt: TGTGCCAGCAGCCTCCTATTGACCGAAAACTATGGCTACACCTTC; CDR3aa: CASSLLLTENYGYTF
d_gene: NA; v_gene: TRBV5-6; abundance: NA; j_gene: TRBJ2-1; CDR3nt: TGTGCCAGCAGCGATGGGCCGGTCCACAATGAGCAGTTCTTC; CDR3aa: CASSDGPVHNEQFF
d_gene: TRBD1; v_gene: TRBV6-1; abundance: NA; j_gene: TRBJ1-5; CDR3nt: TGTGCCAGCAGTGAACTTGGGACAGTCAATCAGCCCCAGCATTTT; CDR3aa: CASSELGTVNQPQHF
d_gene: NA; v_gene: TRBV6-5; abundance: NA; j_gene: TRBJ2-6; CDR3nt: TGTGCCAGCAGTCTTGGGAACACTGGGGCCAACGTCCTGACTTTC; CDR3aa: CASSLGNTGANVLTF
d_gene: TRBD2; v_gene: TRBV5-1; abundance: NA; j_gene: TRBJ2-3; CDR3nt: TGCGCCAGCAGCTTGGGATCGCTAGCGGGAGTAACAGATACGCAGTATTTT; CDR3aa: CASSLGSLAGVTDTQYF
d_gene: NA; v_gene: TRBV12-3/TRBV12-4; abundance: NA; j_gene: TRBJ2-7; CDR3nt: TGTGCCAGCAGTGATCCGATGGCCTACGAGCAGTACTTC; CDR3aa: CASSDPMAYEQYF
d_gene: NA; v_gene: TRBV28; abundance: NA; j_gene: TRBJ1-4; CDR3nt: TGTGCCAGCCTTCAGGACAGAAGTAATGAAAAACTGTTTTTT; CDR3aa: CASLQDRSNEKLFF
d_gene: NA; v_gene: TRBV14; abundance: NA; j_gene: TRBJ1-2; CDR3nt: TGTGCCAGCAGCCAACGGGGTGGCTATGGCTACACCTTC; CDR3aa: CASSQRGGYGYTF
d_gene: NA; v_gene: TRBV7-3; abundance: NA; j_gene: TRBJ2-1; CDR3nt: TGTGCCAGCAGCTTATACCCGCCCGGGGTAGCGTCCTACAATGAGCAGTTCTTC; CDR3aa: CASSLYPPGVASYNEQFF
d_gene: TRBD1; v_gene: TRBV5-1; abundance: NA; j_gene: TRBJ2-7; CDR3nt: TGCGCCAGCAGCTTGGGATCAGGGGGCGAGCAGTACTTC; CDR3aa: CASSLGSGGEQYF
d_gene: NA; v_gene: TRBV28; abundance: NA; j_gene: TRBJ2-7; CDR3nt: TGTGCCAGCAGTTTCAGGAGCTCCTACGAGCAGTACTTC; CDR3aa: CASSFRSSYEQYF
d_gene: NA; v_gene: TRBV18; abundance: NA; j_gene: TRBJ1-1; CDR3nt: TGTGCCAGCTCACTCGGGCCTCTGAACACTGAAGCTTTCTTT; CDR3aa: CASSLGPLNTEAFF
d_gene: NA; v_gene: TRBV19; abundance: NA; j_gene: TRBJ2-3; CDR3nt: TGTGCCAGTAGTATAGGCCTGGCCACAGATACGCAGTATTTT; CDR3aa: CASSIGLATDTQYF
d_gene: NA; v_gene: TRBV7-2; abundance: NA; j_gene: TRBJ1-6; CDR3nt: TGTGCCAGCACCTCCGGTACCTATAATTCACCCCTCCACTTT; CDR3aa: CASTSGTYNSPLHF
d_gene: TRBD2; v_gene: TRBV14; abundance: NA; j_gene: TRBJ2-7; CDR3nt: TGTGCCAGCAGCCAAGAAACCCTAGCGGGGATCTCCTACGAGCAGTACTTC; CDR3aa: CASSQETLAGISYEQYF
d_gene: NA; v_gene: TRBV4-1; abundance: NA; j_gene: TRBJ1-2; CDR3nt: TGCGCCAGCAGCCAAGATTCCACAGCTAACTATGGCTACACCTTC; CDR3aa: CASSQDSTANYGYTF
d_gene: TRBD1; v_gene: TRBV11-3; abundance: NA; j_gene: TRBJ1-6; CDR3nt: TGTGCCAGCAGCTTAGATTCTGAGACAGGGGTATATTCACCCCTCCACTTT; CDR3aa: CASSLDSETGVYSPLHF
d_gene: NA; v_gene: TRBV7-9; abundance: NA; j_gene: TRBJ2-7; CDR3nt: TGTGCCAGCAGCTCCACCGGGTCATCCTACGAGCAGTACTTC; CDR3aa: CASSSTGSSYEQYF
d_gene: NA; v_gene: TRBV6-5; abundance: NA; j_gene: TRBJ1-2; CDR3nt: TGTGCCAGCGGATTTCCGTATGGCTACACCTTC; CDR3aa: CASGFPYGYTF
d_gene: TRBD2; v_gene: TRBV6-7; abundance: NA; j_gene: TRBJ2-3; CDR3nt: TGTGCCAGCAGTTACTCGAAGGGACTAGCGGGCTATACGCAGTATTTT; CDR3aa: CASSYSKGLAGYTQYF
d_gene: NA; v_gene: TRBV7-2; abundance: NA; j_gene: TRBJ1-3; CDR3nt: TGTGCCAGCAGCTTGCGTTTAGGAAACACCATATATTTT; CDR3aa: CASSLRLGNTIYF
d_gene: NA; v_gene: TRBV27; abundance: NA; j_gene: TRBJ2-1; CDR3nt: TGTGCCAGCAGTCCAGGCGTCCCCAGCTCCTACAATGAGCAGTTCTTC; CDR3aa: CASSPGVPSSYNEQFF
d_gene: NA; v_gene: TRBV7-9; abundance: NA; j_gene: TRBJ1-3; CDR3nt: TGTGCCAGCAGCCAACCGACAGCTGGAAACACCATATATTTT; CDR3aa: CASSQPTAGNTIYF
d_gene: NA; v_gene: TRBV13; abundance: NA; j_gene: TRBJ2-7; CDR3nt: TGTGCCAGCAGCTTAAGGGGCGAGCAGTACTTC; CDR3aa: CASSLRGEQYF
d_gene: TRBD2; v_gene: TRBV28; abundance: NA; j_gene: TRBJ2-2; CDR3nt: TGTGCCAGCAGACCGGGACTAGCGGGAGAGTGGGTTGGGACCGGGGAGCTGTTTTTT; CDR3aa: CASRPGLAGEWVGTGELFF
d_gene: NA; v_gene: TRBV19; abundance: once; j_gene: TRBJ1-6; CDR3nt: TGTGCCAGTAGTTTGGACAGCTCCTATAATTCACCCCTCCACTTT; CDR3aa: CASSLDSSYNSPLHF
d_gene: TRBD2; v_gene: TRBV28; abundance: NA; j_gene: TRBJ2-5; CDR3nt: TGTGCCAGCAGGCTGGGACTAGCGGCCAACCAAGAGACCCAGTACTTC; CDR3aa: CASRLGLAANQETQYF